This entry features one TCR beta chain sequence. What it binds is not known. This sample is drawn from a study of Ad26.COV2.S vaccination and SARS-CoV-2 variants. Study at large: Ad26.COV2.S was injected intramuscularly once or twice, 56 days apart.

The V gene lost 0 bases and the J gene lost 3 bases, with 15 bases spanning the gap. CDR1 LGHDT and CDR2 YNNKEL come from the germline V gene (reference sequence). The CDR3 consists of 16 residues. Generated by immunoSEQ multiplex PCR, the TCRdb table keeps only in-frame clones and is missing some. The table includes 430,000 or so clones, about 91% detected once. The treatment denotes: some 20 received Ad26.COV2.S at low or high dose, single or two shots; about 5 received placebo; per-sample allocation not given. The study sampled participants on day 63 after the first vaccine or placebo injection. Study results and caveats: Vaccinees and placebo recipients showed similar non-spike TCR breadth.

This receptor was taken from a person aged 18-60 years who received the Ad26.COV2.S COVID-19 vaccine or a placebo. The sequenced sample was peripheral blood, obtained in a trial of Ad26.COV2.S vaccine versus placebo. This rearrangement joins TRBV3-1 (or the pseudogene TRBV3-2) to TRBJ2-7; the D is unclear. The CDR3 region has the DNA TGTGCCAGCAGCCAAGATCTTAGTACCTTGGGCTACGAGCAGTACTTC. Its protein product is CASSQDLSTLGYEQYF.